These T cell receptor beta chains were read from a single sample in a study of blood T cell repertoires in COVID-19. TCRdb's table, derived via immunoSEQ multiplex PCR, lists solely in-frame clones and lacks some. The sample lists roughly 65,000 clones, approximately 95% seen once, with about 3% in the top ten. The sample comprised peripheral blood. Receptors were obtained from a man aged 70-80 years with active COVID-19. Each CDR3 is given with its conserved first and last residue. The order of the fields is V gene, clone size, J gene, D gene, CDR3 DNA, CDR3 protein. D genes are given only for firm matches. Expanded clones get a size class; other rows say once, few or many, or leave the size out.

v_call: TRBV7-8
clone_size: NA
j_call: TRBJ2-2
d_call: TRBD1
cdr3_nt: TGTGCCAGCAGCTTAGGAGGGGGCCGCACCGGGGAGCTGTTTTTT
cdr3_aa: CASSLGGGRTGELFF

v_call: TRBV6-6
clone_size: NA
j_call: TRBJ1-1
d_call: NA
cdr3_nt: TGTGCCAGCAGTACCCCGGGGGGTAGAGCGAACACTGAAGCTTTCTTT
cdr3_aa: CASSTPGGRANTEAFF

v_call: TRBV2
clone_size: NA
j_call: TRBJ2-1
d_call: TRBD2
cdr3_nt: TGTGCCAGCAGTGTAGCGGGGGGGCCAGTCTACAATGAGCAGTTCTTC
cdr3_aa: CASSVAGGPVYNEQFF

v_call: TRBV7-6
clone_size: NA
j_call: TRBJ1-3
d_call: NA
cdr3_nt: TGTGCCAGCAGCCCCGATCATGCGGCTGGAAACACCATATATTTT
cdr3_aa: CASSPDHAAGNTIYF

v_call: TRBV5-8
clone_size: NA
j_call: TRBJ1-1
d_call: NA
cdr3_nt: TGTGCCAGCAGCCCCACCCAGGTGAACACTGAAGCTTTCTTT
cdr3_aa: CASSPTQVNTEAFF

v_call: TRBV11-2
clone_size: NA
j_call: TRBJ2-1
d_call: TRBD2
cdr3_nt: TGTGCCAGCAGCTTAGATCCACTAGCGGGGGCTTCGTGGGAGCAGTTCTTC
cdr3_aa: CASSLDPLAGASWEQFF

v_call: TRBV5-6
clone_size: NA
j_call: TRBJ2-3
d_call: NA
cdr3_nt: TGTGCCAGCAGAGAGCCGGGTGGCACAGATACGCAGTATTTT
cdr3_aa: CASREPGGTDTQYF

v_call: TRBV28
clone_size: NA
j_call: TRBJ2-1
d_call: TRBD1
cdr3_nt: TGTGCCAGCAGTCCCGGGACAGGGTCCCAGTTCTTC
cdr3_aa: CASSPGTGSQFF

v_call: TRBV3-1/TRBV3-2
clone_size: NA
j_call: TRBJ1-4
d_call: NA
cdr3_nt: TGTGCCAGCAGCCAAGGGTTTTCGACCAGGGATTCGGGTGAAAAACTGTTTTTT
cdr3_aa: CASSQGFSTRDSGEKLFF

v_call: TRBV6-5
clone_size: once
j_call: TRBJ2-7
d_call: NA
cdr3_nt: TGTGCCAGCAGCACAGGCTTCGAGCAGTACTTC
cdr3_aa: CASSTGFEQYF

v_call: TRBV6-5
clone_size: NA
j_call: TRBJ1-6
d_call: TRBD1
cdr3_nt: TGTGCCATCAGGGGGTCCGGGGGTTCACCCCTCCACTTT
cdr3_aa: CAIRGSGGSPLHF

v_call: TRBV20-1
clone_size: few
j_call: TRBJ1-6
d_call: NA
cdr3_nt: TGCAGTGCTAGAGCCCTCGGCAGGCCGCCTTTT
cdr3_aa: CSARALGRPPF

v_call: TRBV18
clone_size: NA
j_call: TRBJ2-7
d_call: NA
cdr3_nt: TGTGCCAGCTCACCAGGTAGGACAAGCTACGAGCAGTACTTC
cdr3_aa: CASSPGRTSYEQYF

v_call: TRBV2
clone_size: NA
j_call: TRBJ2-3
d_call: NA
cdr3_nt: TGTGCCAGCTGGCAAGATACGCAGTATTTT
cdr3_aa: CASWQDTQYF

v_call: TRBV11-2
clone_size: NA
j_call: TRBJ2-5
d_call: NA
cdr3_nt: TGTGCCAGCAGCCCCAATCGGGTTGTGGAGACCCAGTACTTC
cdr3_aa: CASSPNRVVETQYF

v_call: TRBV18
clone_size: NA
j_call: TRBJ2-5
d_call: TRBD1
cdr3_nt: TGTGCCAGCTCCCCAACCACAGGGGTTCTCGAGACCCAGTACTTC
cdr3_aa: CASSPTTGVLETQYF

v_call: TRBV5-5
clone_size: NA
j_call: TRBJ2-1
d_call: TRBD1
cdr3_nt: TGTGCCAGCAGTTTCAGGGGGTTCAGCTCCTACAATGAGCAGTTCTTC
cdr3_aa: CASSFRGFSSYNEQFF

v_call: TRBV7-9
clone_size: NA
j_call: TRBJ2-3
d_call: TRBD1
cdr3_nt: TGTGCCAGCAGCTTAACCCAGGGGGCCGATACGCAGTATTTT
cdr3_aa: CASSLTQGADTQYF

v_call: TRBV24-1
clone_size: NA
j_call: TRBJ2-3
d_call: TRBD2
cdr3_nt: TGTGCCACCAGTGATTTTCGGGAACTAGCGGGGGGGCCAGATACGCAGTATTTT
cdr3_aa: CATSDFRELAGGPDTQYF

v_call: TRBV11-2
clone_size: NA
j_call: TRBJ1-6
d_call: TRBD1
cdr3_nt: TGTGCCAGCAGCTTAGTTTCAGGGGGCTATTCACCCCTCCACTTT
cdr3_aa: CASSLVSGGYSPLHF

v_call: TRBV3-1/TRBV3-2
clone_size: NA
j_call: TRBJ1-1
d_call: NA
cdr3_nt: TGTGCCAGCAGCGCGCGGGGGGCCTACACTGAAGCTTTCTTT
cdr3_aa: CASSARGAYTEAFF

v_call: TRBV10-3
clone_size: NA
j_call: TRBJ2-3
d_call: NA
cdr3_nt: TGTGCCATCAGTGACAGTCACAGGGACACAGATACGCAGTATTTT
cdr3_aa: CAISDSHRDTDTQYF

v_call: TRBV6-5
clone_size: NA
j_call: TRBJ1-4
d_call: TRBD1
cdr3_nt: TGTGCCAGCAGTTACAGGGGGCCCCAAGGGGAAAAACTGTTTTTT
cdr3_aa: CASSYRGPQGEKLFF

v_call: TRBV5-1
clone_size: NA
j_call: TRBJ1-1
d_call: TRBD1
cdr3_nt: TGCGCCAGCAGCTCGACAGGGGTGAACACTGAAGCTTTCTTT
cdr3_aa: CASSSTGVNTEAFF

v_call: TRBV5-1
clone_size: NA
j_call: TRBJ2-3
d_call: TRBD2
cdr3_nt: TGCGCCAGCAGAGGCGGGGGGTCCTCCCCCACAGATACGCAGTATTTT
cdr3_aa: CASRGGGSSPTDTQYF

v_call: TRBV5-1
clone_size: NA
j_call: TRBJ2-3
d_call: NA
cdr3_nt: TGCGCCAGCAGCTTTACGCGGGGGCGGGATACGCAGTATTTT
cdr3_aa: CASSFTRGRDTQYF

v_call: TRBV6-6
clone_size: NA
j_call: TRBJ1-4
d_call: NA
cdr3_nt: TGTGCCAGCAGTCCCGGGGGGGGGCTATTGGAAAAACTGTTTTTT
cdr3_aa: CASSPGGGLLEKLFF

v_call: TRBV3-1/TRBV3-2
clone_size: NA
j_call: TRBJ2-2
d_call: NA
cdr3_nt: TGTGCCAGCAGCCAAGTGCGGGACCCTTACACCGGGGAGCTGTTTTTT
cdr3_aa: CASSQVRDPYTGELFF

v_call: TRBV6-5
clone_size: NA
j_call: TRBJ2-5
d_call: NA
cdr3_nt: TGTGCCAGCAGTTACAAGTCGGGACTCGGGGAGACCCAGTACTTC
cdr3_aa: CASSYKSGLGETQYF

v_call: TRBV19
clone_size: NA
j_call: TRBJ2-1
d_call: NA
cdr3_nt: TGTGCCAGTAGTAGCCCAAGGGGTCGGGAGCAGTTCTTC
cdr3_aa: CASSSPRGREQFF

v_call: TRBV9
clone_size: once
j_call: TRBJ1-1
d_call: NA
cdr3_nt: TGTGCCAGCAGCGTAGAGGTCGGGGGGACCTCGGGCACTGAAGCTTTCTTT
cdr3_aa: CASSVEVGGTSGTEAFF

v_call: TRBV18
clone_size: NA
j_call: TRBJ1-4
d_call: NA
cdr3_nt: TGTGCCAGCTCACCGGTTACAGGGAGAACAACTAATGAAAAACTGTTTTTT
cdr3_aa: CASSPVTGRTTNEKLFF

v_call: TRBV5-1
clone_size: once
j_call: TRBJ1-2
d_call: TRBD1
cdr3_nt: TGCGCCAGCAGACCGGACAGGAACTATGGCTACACCTTC
cdr3_aa: CASRPDRNYGYTF

v_call: TRBV4-3
clone_size: NA
j_call: TRBJ2-1
d_call: TRBD2
cdr3_nt: TGCGCCAGCAGCCACTCCGGGACTAGCGGGGGGGGTGAGCAGTTCTTC
cdr3_aa: CASSHSGTSGGGEQFF

v_call: TRBV11-3
clone_size: NA
j_call: TRBJ2-1
d_call: NA
cdr3_nt: TGTGCCAGCAGCTTAGGCGCGACTAGTTTTTTTAATGAGCAGTTCTTC
cdr3_aa: CASSLGATSFFNEQFF

v_call: TRBV7-8
clone_size: medium-sized
j_call: TRBJ1-5
d_call: NA
cdr3_nt: TGTGCCAGCAGCAGAGGGAACAATCAGCCCCAGCATTTT
cdr3_aa: CASSRGNNQPQHF

v_call: TRBV6-5
clone_size: few
j_call: TRBJ1-6
d_call: TRBD1
cdr3_nt: TGTGCCAGCAGTTACTACGGACAGGGGAATTCACCCCTCCACTTT
cdr3_aa: CASSYYGQGNSPLHF

v_call: TRBV24-1
clone_size: NA
j_call: TRBJ2-1
d_call: TRBD1
cdr3_nt: TGTGCCACCAGTGATGCAGGGGGCTCCTACAATGAGCAGTTCTTC
cdr3_aa: CATSDAGGSYNEQFF

v_call: TRBV3-1/TRBV3-2
clone_size: NA
j_call: TRBJ1-2
d_call: TRBD1
cdr3_nt: TGTGCCAGCAGCCATGGGACAGGGGGAGACCGCTACACCTTC
cdr3_aa: CASSHGTGGDRYTF

v_call: TRBV9
clone_size: NA
j_call: TRBJ1-3
d_call: NA
cdr3_nt: TGTGCCAGCAGCGCGGGGGTTTCTGGAAACACCATATATTTT
cdr3_aa: CASSAGVSGNTIYF

v_call: TRBV10-3
clone_size: NA
j_call: TRBJ1-2
d_call: TRBD1
cdr3_nt: TGTGCCGCTAGTCGACAGGGAGCCTATGGCTACACCTTC
cdr3_aa: CAASRQGAYGYTF

v_call: TRBV6-2/TRBV6-3
clone_size: NA
j_call: TRBJ2-3
d_call: TRBD2
cdr3_nt: TGTGCCAGCAGTTTCCTAGCGGGGGGGCAGGGAGATACGCAGTATTTT
cdr3_aa: CASSFLAGGQGDTQYF

v_call: TRBV19
clone_size: few
j_call: TRBJ2-3
d_call: TRBD1
cdr3_nt: TGTGCCAGTAGCAAAAGACAGGGAATCACAGATACGCAGTATTTT
cdr3_aa: CASSKRQGITDTQYF

v_call: TRBV5-1
clone_size: NA
j_call: TRBJ2-1
d_call: TRBD2
cdr3_nt: TGCGCCAGCAGTGAGCTAGCGGGGTTTGAGCAGTTCTTC
cdr3_aa: CASSELAGFEQFF

v_call: TRBV7-2
clone_size: NA
j_call: TRBJ1-6
d_call: NA
cdr3_nt: TGTGCCAGCAGCTTACAGGGTCTGGATAATTCACCCCTCCACTTT
cdr3_aa: CASSLQGLDNSPLHF

v_call: TRBV19
clone_size: NA
j_call: TRBJ1-4
d_call: NA
cdr3_nt: TGTGCCAGTAGTATTTCGGGGGGCGACGAAAAACTGTTTTTT
cdr3_aa: CASSISGGDEKLFF

v_call: TRBV28
clone_size: NA
j_call: TRBJ1-2
d_call: TRBD1
cdr3_nt: TGTGCCAGCTGCCGACAGGGTGATGGCTACACCTTC
cdr3_aa: CASCRQGDGYTF

v_call: TRBV27
clone_size: NA
j_call: TRBJ1-6
d_call: NA
cdr3_nt: TGTGCCAGCAGGGACAGCGCAAATTCACCCCTCCACTTT
cdr3_aa: CASRDSANSPLHF

v_call: TRBV6-1
clone_size: once
j_call: TRBJ2-2
d_call: NA
cdr3_nt: TGTGCCAGCAGTGAAGCGCCAGTGGGGGGGCCGGACGGGGAGCTGTTTTTT
cdr3_aa: CASSEAPVGGPDGELFF

v_call: TRBV5-6
clone_size: few
j_call: TRBJ2-2
d_call: NA
cdr3_nt: TGTGCCAGCAGCTTGGGTGGCGGTGAGAACACCGGGGAGCTGTTTTTT
cdr3_aa: CASSLGGGENTGELFF

v_call: TRBV6-1
clone_size: NA
j_call: TRBJ2-1
d_call: NA
cdr3_nt: TGTGCCAGCAGTGAAGCGGGGGGGGCCCGGAATGAGCAGTTCTTC
cdr3_aa: CASSEAGGARNEQFF